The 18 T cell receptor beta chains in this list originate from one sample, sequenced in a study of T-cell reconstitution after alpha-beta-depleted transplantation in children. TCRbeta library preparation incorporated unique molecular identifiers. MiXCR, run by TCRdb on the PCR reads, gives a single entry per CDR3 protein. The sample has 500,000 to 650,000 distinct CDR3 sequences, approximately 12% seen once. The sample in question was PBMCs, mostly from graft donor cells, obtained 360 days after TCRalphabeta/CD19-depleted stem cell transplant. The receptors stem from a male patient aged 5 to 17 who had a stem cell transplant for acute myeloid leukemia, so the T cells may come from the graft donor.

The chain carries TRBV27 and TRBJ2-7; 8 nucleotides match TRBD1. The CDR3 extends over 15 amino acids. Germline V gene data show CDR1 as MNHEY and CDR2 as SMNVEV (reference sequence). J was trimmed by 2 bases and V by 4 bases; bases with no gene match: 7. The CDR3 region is CASSSTGDSPYEQYF. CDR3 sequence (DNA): TGTGCCAGCAGTTCGACAGGGGATAGCCCCTACGAGCAGTACTTC.

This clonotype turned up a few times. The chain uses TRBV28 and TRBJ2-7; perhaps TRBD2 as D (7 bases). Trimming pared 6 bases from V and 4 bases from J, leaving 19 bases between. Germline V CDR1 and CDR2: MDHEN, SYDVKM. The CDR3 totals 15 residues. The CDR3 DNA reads TGTGCCAGCAGCCTAGGGAGGGGGGGGAGTTACGAGCAGTACTTC. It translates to CASSLGRGGSYEQYF.

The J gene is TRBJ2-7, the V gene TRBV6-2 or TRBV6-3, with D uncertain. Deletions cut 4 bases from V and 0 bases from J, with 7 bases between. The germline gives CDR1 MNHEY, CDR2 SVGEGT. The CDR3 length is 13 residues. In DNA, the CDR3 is TGTGCCAGCAGTTCGCCCCCCTCCTACGAGCAGTACTTC. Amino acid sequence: CASSSPPSYEQYF.

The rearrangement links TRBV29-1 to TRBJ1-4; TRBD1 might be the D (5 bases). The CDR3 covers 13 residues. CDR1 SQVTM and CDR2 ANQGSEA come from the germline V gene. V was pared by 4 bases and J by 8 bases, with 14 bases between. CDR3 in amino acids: CSVAGQGDEKLFF. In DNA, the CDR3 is TGCAGCGTTGCGGGGCAGGGAGACGAAAAACTGTTTTTT.

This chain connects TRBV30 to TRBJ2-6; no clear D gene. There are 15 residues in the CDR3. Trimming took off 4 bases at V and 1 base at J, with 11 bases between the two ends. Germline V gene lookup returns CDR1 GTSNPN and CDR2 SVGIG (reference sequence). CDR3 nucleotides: TGTGCCTGGACTAACGCGAGATCTGGGGCCAACGTCCTGACTTTC. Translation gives CAWTNARSGANVLTF.

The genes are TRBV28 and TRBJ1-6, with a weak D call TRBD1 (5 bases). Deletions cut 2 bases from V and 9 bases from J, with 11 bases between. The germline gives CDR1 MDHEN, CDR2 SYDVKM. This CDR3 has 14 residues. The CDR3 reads CASSLMIGVSPLHF. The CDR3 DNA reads TGTGCCAGCAGTTTAATGATAGGGGTTTCACCCCTCCACTTT.

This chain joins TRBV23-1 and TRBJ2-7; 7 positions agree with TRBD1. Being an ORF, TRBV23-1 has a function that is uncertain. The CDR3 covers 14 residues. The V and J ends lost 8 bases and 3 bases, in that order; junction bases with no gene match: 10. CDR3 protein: CASVRTGEYYEQYF. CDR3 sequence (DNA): TGCGCCAGCGTTCGGACAGGCGAATACTACGAGCAGTACTTC.

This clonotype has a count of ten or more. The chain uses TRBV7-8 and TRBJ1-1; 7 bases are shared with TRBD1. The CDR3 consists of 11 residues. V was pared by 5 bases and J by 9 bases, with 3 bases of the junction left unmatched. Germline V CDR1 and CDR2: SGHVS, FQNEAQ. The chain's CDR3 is CASSRGQQAFF. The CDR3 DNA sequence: TGTGCCAGCAGCAGGGGACAGCAAGCTTTCTTT.

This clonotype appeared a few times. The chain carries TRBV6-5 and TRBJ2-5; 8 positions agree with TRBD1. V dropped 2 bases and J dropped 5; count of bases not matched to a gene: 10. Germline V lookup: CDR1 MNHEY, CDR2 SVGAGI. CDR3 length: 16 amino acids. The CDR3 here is CASSYIRTGSGETQYF. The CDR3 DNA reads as TGTGCCAGCAGTTACATCCGGACAGGGTCGGGGGAGACCCAGTACTTC.

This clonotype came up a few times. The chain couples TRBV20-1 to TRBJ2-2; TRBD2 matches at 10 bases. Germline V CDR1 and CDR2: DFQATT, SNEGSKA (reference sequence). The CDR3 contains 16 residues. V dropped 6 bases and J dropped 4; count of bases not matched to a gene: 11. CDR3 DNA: TGCAGTGCGAGGAATCTAGCGGGAGCTGGCACCGGGGAGCTGTTTTTT. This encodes CSARNLAGAGTGELFF.

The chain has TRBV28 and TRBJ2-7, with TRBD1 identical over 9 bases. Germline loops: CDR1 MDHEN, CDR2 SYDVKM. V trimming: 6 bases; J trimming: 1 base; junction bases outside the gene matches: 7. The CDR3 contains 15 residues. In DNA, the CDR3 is TGTGCCAGCAGGGGGACAGGGTACCCTTCCTACGAGCAGTACTTC. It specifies CASRGTGYPSYEQYF.

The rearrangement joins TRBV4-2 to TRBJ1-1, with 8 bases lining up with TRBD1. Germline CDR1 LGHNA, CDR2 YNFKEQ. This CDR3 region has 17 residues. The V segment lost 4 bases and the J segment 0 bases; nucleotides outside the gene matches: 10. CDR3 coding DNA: TGTGCCAGCAGCCCCGACAGGGGATCATTTCTGAACACTGAAGCTTTCTTT. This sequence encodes CASSPDRGSFLNTEAFF.

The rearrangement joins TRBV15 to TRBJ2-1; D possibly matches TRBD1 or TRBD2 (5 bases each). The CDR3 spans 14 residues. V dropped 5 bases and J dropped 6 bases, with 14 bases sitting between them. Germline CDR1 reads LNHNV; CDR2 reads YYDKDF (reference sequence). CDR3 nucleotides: TGTGCCACCAGCCCCAGGGTCGGGGCCAATGAGCAGTTCTTC. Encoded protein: CATSPRVGANEQFF. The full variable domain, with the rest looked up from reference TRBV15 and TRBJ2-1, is DAMVIQNPRYQVTQFGKPVTLSCSQTLNHNVMYWYQQKSSQAPKLLFHYYDKDFNNEADTPDNFQSRRPNTSFCFLDIRSPGLGDTAMYLCATSPRVGANEQFFGPGTRLTVL.

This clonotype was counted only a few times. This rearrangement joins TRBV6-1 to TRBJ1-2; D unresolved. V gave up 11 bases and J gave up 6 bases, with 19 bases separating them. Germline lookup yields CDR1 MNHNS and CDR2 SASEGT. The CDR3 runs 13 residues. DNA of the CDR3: TGTGCCGCAGGACGGCCTAAAAGGGATGGCTACACCTTC. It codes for CAAGRPKRDGYTF.

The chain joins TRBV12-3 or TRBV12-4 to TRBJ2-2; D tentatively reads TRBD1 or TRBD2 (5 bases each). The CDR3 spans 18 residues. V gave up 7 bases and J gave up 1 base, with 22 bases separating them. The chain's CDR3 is CASTSTGLPQGNTGELFF. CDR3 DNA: TGTGCCAGCACCTCCACGGGGCTACCCCAGGGGAACACCGGGGAGCTGTTTTTT.

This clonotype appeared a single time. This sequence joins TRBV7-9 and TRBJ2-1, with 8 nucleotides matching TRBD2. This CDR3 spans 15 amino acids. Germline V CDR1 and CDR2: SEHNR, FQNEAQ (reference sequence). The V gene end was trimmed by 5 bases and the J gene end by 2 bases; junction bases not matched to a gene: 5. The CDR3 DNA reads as TGTGCCAGCAGCCACATGACTAGCGCCTACAATGAGCAGTTCTTC. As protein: CASSHMTSAYNEQFF.

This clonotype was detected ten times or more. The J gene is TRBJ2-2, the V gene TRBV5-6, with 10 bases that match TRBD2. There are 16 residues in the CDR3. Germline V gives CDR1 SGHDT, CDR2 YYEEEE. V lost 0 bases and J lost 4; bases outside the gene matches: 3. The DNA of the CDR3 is TGTGCCAGCAGCTTGGCGCTAGCGGGAGTCACCGGGGAGCTGTTTTTT. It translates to CASSLALAGVTGELFF.

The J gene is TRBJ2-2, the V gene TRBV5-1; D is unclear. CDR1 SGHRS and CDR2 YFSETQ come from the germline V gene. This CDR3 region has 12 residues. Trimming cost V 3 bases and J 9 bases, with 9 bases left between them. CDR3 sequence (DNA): TGCGCCAGCAGCTCTAGTTTTAGGGAGCTGTTTTTT. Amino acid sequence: CASSSSFRELFF.